This TCR beta chain was observed in a study of T cell responses to AZD1222 COVID-19 vaccine. The CDR3 covers 15 residues. V was cut by 4 bases and J by 0 bases, with 11 bases left in between. Per germline, CDR1 LGHNA and CDR2 YSLEER. The table came from immunoSEQ multiplex PCR; TCRdb's copy has only in-frame clones and leaves some out. Altogether about 140,000 clones are present, about 93% being singletons, with the ten largest covering over 4%. The J gene is TRBJ2-3, the V gene TRBV4-3, with D hard to call. This clonotype was obtained from an adult who received the AZD1222 COVID-19 vaccine. The material was peripheral blood, obtained 28 days after the second AZD1222 dose. The DNA of the CDR3 is TGCGCCAGCAGCCTCGGCTACTCTAGCACAGATACGCAGTATTTT. Amino acids: CASSLGYSSTDTQYF.